The sequence of this TCR beta chain was determined in a study of T cell changes during pregnancy in multiple sclerosis. Sequencing was performed with immunoSEQ multiplex PCR; in TCRdb, only in-frame clones are kept and a portion is missing. Among approximately 100,000 clones, 90% to 95% were seen once, and the ten largest hold 0.9%. V lost 5 bases, J lost 5 bases, and 27 bases lay in between. Germline V gives CDR1 MGHRA, CDR2 YSYEKL. This CDR3 has 18 amino acids. The receptor was isolated from a female donor with multiple sclerosis, enrolled in a pregnancy study. The sequences come from peripheral blood, collected before pregnancy. The rearrangement uses TRBV4-1 and TRBJ2-5, with D tentatively TRBD2 (7 bases). The CDR3 sequence is CASSKGPLRGRAGETQYF. The DNA for the CDR3 is TGCGCCAGCAGCAAAGGACCCCTAAGGGGGAGGGCCGGGGAGACCCAGTACTTC.